A single sample is the source of the 19 T cell receptor beta chains below, sequenced in a study of cytomegalovirus exposure and HLA in healthy donors. The PCR was carried out with 60 Vbeta primers and 13 Jbeta primers. TCRdb's table, derived via immunoSEQ multiplex PCR, lists solely in-frame clones and lacks some. The table has some 100,000 clones, about 80% seen once. The sample comprised PBMCs. These receptors were taken from a woman aged 40 to 50 in good health and CMV-seropositive.

The chain has TRBV4-2 and TRBJ2-3; no definite D call. The CDR3 has 13 amino acids. V lost 0 bases, J lost 6 bases, and 7 bases lay in between. The germline CDR1 and CDR2 sequences are LGHNA and YNFKEQ. CDR3 nucleotides: TGTGCCAGCAGCCAAGAGGCCCAGGATACGCAGTATTTT. Translation gives CASSQEAQDTQYF.

V is TRBV19 and J is TRBJ1-1, with 8 bases aligning to TRBD1. The CDR3 sequence is 14 residues long. Trimming removed 5 bases from V and 5 bases from J; junction bases left unmatched: 7. The germline gives CDR1 LNHDA, CDR2 SQIVND (reference sequence). The CDR3: CASSVSGTGTEAFF. The CDR3 DNA reads TGTGCCAGTAGTGTATCCGGGACAGGTACTGAAGCTTTCTTT.

This clone was seen repeatedly, ten times or more. Distinct nucleotide sequences in the sample also encode this CDR3. The V gene is TRBV6-5, the J gene TRBJ1-1; 10 bases align to TRBD1. The ends lost 6 bases at V and 3 bases at J; junction bases unmatched: 4. Germline CDR1 reads MNHEY; CDR2 reads SVGAGI. CDR3 length equals 14 residues. The CDR3 DNA sequence: TGTGCCAGCAGCCGGGACAGGGGCGACACTGAAGCTTTCTTT. Amino acids: CASSRDRGDTEAFF.

In DNA form, the CDR3 reads TGCGCCAGCAGCCTGGCGTCTAGCGGGGGTGGGTCCTACAATGAGCAGTTCTTC. Translating it yields CASSLASSGGGSYNEQFF. The chain joins TRBV5-1 to TRBJ2-1; 10 nucleotides line up with TRBD2. The CDR3 totals 18 residues. V lost 4 bases to trimming and J lost 1 base; unmatched junction nucleotides: 11. CDR1 and CDR2 (germline): SGHRS, YFSETQ.

This clone was recorded a few times. V usage is TRBV6-5 and J usage is TRBJ2-7; possible D gene TRBD2, 5 bases. This CDR3 is built from 14 residues. V dropped 8 bases and J dropped 2 bases, with 16 bases sitting between them. Per the germline V gene, CDR1 is MNHEY and CDR2 is SVGAGI. CDR3 amino acids: CASVGLGRTYEQYF. In DNA, the CDR3 is TGTGCCAGCGTAGGACTTGGACGGACCTACGAGCAGTACTTC.

This clone was counted only a few times. The chain uses TRBV30 and TRBJ1-3; D perhaps matches TRBD1 (6 bases). Per the germline V gene, CDR1 is GTSNPN and CDR2 is SVGIG (reference sequence). V was pared by 0 bases and J by 0 bases, with 15 bases between. The CDR3 consists of 17 residues. The CDR3 DNA sequence: TGTGCCTGGAGTGTGGGCGGGGGGCCAAGCTCTGGAAACACCATATATTTT. Translated, it gives CAWSVGGGPSSGNTIYF.

As concerns this clone: The identical CDR3 is also encoded by other nucleotide sequences in the sample. The chain links TRBV19 to TRBJ1-4; possibly TRBD1 for D (5 bases). The germline CDR1 and CDR2 sequences are LNHDA and SQIVND (reference sequence). This CDR3 spans 14 amino acids. The germline V and J ends were trimmed by 6 bases and 0 bases, with 8 bases remaining between them. The CDR3: CASRWGATNEKLFF. The CDR3 coding sequence is TGTGCCAGTAGATGGGGCGCAACTAATGAAAAACTGTTTTTT.

J is TRBJ1-1 and V is TRBV6-6; D gene unclear. This CDR3 is built from 11 residues. From germline, CDR1 is MNHNY and CDR2 SVGAGI (reference sequence). V shed 8 bases and J shed 7 bases, with 11 bases lying between them. This CDR3 is CASGYRHEAFF. The CDR3 region has the DNA TGTGCCAGCGGGTACAGACATGAAGCTTTCTTT.

The chain uses TRBV27 and TRBJ1-1, with D perhaps matching TRBD1 (5 bases). The germline CDR1 and CDR2 sequences are MNHEY and SMNVEV (reference sequence). V shed 5 bases and J shed 1 base, with 14 bases lying between them. The CDR3 runs to 15 residues. The CDR3 DNA follows: TGTGCCAGCAGTCCGTTCGGGGGTACGAACACTGAAGCTTTCTTT. Translated: CASSPFGGTNTEAFF.

The chain joins TRBV30 to TRBJ1-4; maybe TRBD1 (5 bases). CDR1 is GTSNPN and CDR2 is SVGIG in the germline V gene (reference sequence). V shed 2 bases and J shed 5 bases, with 15 bases lying between them. The CDR3 length is 15 residues. The CDR3 protein is CAWSFPRTSNEKLFF. CDR3 coding DNA: TGTGCCTGGAGTTTCCCTCGGACAAGCAATGAAAAACTGTTTTTT.

CDR3: CSVDRAYNEQFF. In DNA, the CDR3 is TGCAGCGTTGACAGGGCATACAATGAGCAGTTCTTC. The chain links TRBV29-1 to TRBJ2-1; TRBD1 is a possible D gene (5 bases). The CDR3 runs to 12 residues. Trimming pared 3 bases from V and 4 bases from J, leaving 7 bases between. The germline V gene has CDR1 SQVTM and CDR2 ANQGSEA.

The chain uses TRBV2 and TRBJ1-1, with TRBD1 matching 10 bases. CDR1 and CDR2 from the germline V gene are SNHLY and FYNNEI. This CDR3 is built from 15 residues. Trimming took 7 bases from V and 1 from J; bases not matched to a gene: 6. The CDR3 DNA is TGTGCCAGCAACCCAGACAGGGGGCCGAACACTGAAGCTTTCTTT. It translates to CASNPDRGPNTEAFF.

The CDR3 DNA reads as TGCGCCAGCAGCTTTACGAGCCTTGGAAACACCATATATTTT. This codes for CASSFTSLGNTIYF. This chain joins TRBV5-1 and TRBJ1-3, with D uncertain. V lost 2 bases, J lost 3 bases, and 9 bases lay in between. The CDR3 is 14 amino acids. Germline V gives CDR1 SGHRS, CDR2 YFSETQ.

This chain joins TRBV2 and TRBJ2-3; D is perhaps TRBD2 (5 bases). With 4 bases removed from V and 5 bases from J, the gap between germline ends came to 16 bases. The CDR3 is 15 residues long. Germline lookup yields CDR1 SNHLY and CDR2 FYNNEI. DNA for the CDR3: TGTGCCAGCAGTGTACAGACTACCACCGGAGATACGCAGTATTTT. Residues: CASSVQTTTGDTQYF.

The chain carries TRBV9 and TRBJ1-2, with a tentative D call TRBD1 (5 bases). V was shortened by 0 bases and J by 3 bases, with 15 bases between the two germline ends. Germline lookup yields CDR1 SGDLS and CDR2 YYNGEE. The CDR3 covers 16 residues. The CDR3 nucleotides are TGTGCCAGCAGCGTAGCTTTAGGGGCCCCTCACTATGGCTACACCTTC. Amino acid sequence: CASSVALGAPHYGYTF.

This clone has a single count. The chain carries TRBV6-6 and TRBJ2-7; D gene unclear. The CDR3 is made up of 11 amino acids. Trimming took 4 bases from V and 5 from J, leaving 6 bases between them. The V gene's germline CDR1 is MNHNY and CDR2 SVGAGI (reference sequence). The CDR3 DNA sequence: TGTGCCAGCAGTTCCCTAAACGAGCAGTACTTC. Protein: CASSSLNEQYF.

J is TRBJ2-1 and V is TRBV13; D is perhaps TRBD2 (6 bases). V was trimmed by 5 bases and J by 9 bases, leaving 11 bases between them. The CDR3 has 12 amino acids. Germline V gene data show CDR1 as PRHDT and CDR2 as FYEKMQ (reference sequence). CDR3 sequence: CASSTRGGEQFF. CDR3 nucleotide sequence: TGTGCCAGCAGCACTAGGGGAGGTGAGCAGTTCTTC.

The chain couples TRBV5-1 to TRBJ2-1, with 9 bases fitting TRBD2. This CDR3 is 15 amino acids long. J was trimmed by 8 bases and V by 0 bases; bases with no gene match: 6. Germline V CDR1 and CDR2: SGHRS, YFSETQ. The chain's CDR3 is CASSLVAGDLDEQFF. DNA for the CDR3: TGCGCCAGCAGCTTGGTAGCGGGGGACCTAGATGAGCAGTTCTTC.

The chain couples TRBV30 to TRBJ1-1; no reliable D call. Germline-derived CDR1 and CDR2 are GTSNPN and SVGIG (reference sequence). There are 10 residues in the CDR3. Deletions cut 7 bases from V and 5 bases from J, with 8 bases between. The CDR3 DNA reads TGTGCCTCGACGCGGACTGAAGCTTTCTTT. Protein product: CASTRTEAFF.